The 21 T cell receptor beta chains listed next were all sequenced from one sample in a study of blood T cell repertoires in COVID-19. The assay was immunoSEQ multiplex PCR, and TCRdb's table has in-frame clones only and misses some. Of around 220,000 clones in the sample, more than 65% were seen once. The sequencing sample was made of peripheral blood. These receptors all come from a woman in her forties with active or convalescent COVID-19.

Remarks on this clone: Different DNA sequences within this sample yield the same CDR3. This chain joins TRBV18 and TRBJ1-5; TRBD1 aligns across 9 bases. CDR3 length: 15 amino acids. The ends lost 5 bases at V and 4 bases at J; junction bases unmatched: 6. Germline V gene lookup returns CDR1 KGHSH and CDR2 LQKENI. In DNA, the CDR3 is TGTGCCAGCTCAAAAACCGGGACAGGGAATCAGCCCCAGCATTTT. Amino acid sequence: CASSKTGTGNQPQHF.

The rearrangement links TRBV11-2 to TRBJ2-1, with a weak D call TRBD1 (6 bases). Germline V lookup: CDR1 SGHAT, CDR2 FQNNGV. The CDR3 spans 10 residues. Trimming removed 10 bases at V and 7 bases at J, with 8 bases between. CDR3 amino acids: CAIGGNEQFF. The CDR3 DNA reads TGTGCCATAGGGGGAAATGAGCAGTTCTTC.

The chain has TRBV5-1 and TRBJ2-2; TRBD2 might be the D (6 bases). This CDR3 region has 12 residues. V was cut by 3 bases and J by 6 bases, with 6 bases left in between. Germline CDR1 SGHRS, CDR2 YFSETQ. The CDR3 DNA follows: TGCGCCAGCAGCTCGGGGGCCGGGGAGCTGTTTTTT. It specifies CASSSGAGELFF.

V usage is TRBV9 and J usage is TRBJ1-4; 9 nucleotides match TRBD1. The V segment lost 3 bases and the J segment 7 bases; nucleotides outside the gene matches: 4. The CDR3 sequence is 14 residues long. Germline V gene sequence: CDR1 SGDLS, CDR2 YYNGEE. The CDR3 loop is CASSGTGAGEKLFF. Written as DNA, the CDR3 is TGTGCCAGCAGCGGGACAGGGGCCGGTGAAAAACTGTTTTTT.

J is TRBJ1-1 and V is TRBV5-4, with a weak D call TRBD1 (5 bases). Looked up from germline, CDR1 is SGHNT and CDR2 is YYREEE (reference sequence). The CDR3 is 13 residues long. With 7 bases removed from V and 1 base from J, the gap between germline ends came to 11 bases. CDR3 loop: CASSGGRNTEAFF. CDR3 coding DNA: TGTGCCAGCTCGGGGGGGAGGAACACTGAAGCTTTCTTT.

The rearrangement joins TRBV28 to TRBJ1-1, with 7 bases fitting TRBD1. V trimming: 7 bases; J trimming: 0 bases; junction bases outside the gene matches: 8. CDR1 is MDHEN and CDR2 is SYDVKM in the germline V gene. The CDR3 loop spans 15 amino acids. CDR3 region: CASTRQGKMNTEAFF. The CDR3 DNA is TGTGCCAGCACCCGACAGGGTAAAATGAACACTGAAGCTTTCTTT.

This clone is a singleton in its sample. The chain joins TRBV7-3 to TRBJ2-1; 9 nucleotides agree with TRBD1. The germline CDR1 and CDR2 sequences are SGHTA and FQGTGA. V shed 3 bases and J 4 bases; nucleotides not matched to a gene: 4. The CDR3 spans 15 residues. CDR3 nucleotides: TGTGCCAGCAGCTTGGGACAGGGAATTTACAATGAGCAGTTCTTC. Protein sequence: CASSLGQGIYNEQFF.

V and J are TRBV28 and TRBJ2-1; 9 nucleotides match TRBD1. Germline assignment: CDR1 MDHEN and CDR2 SYDVKM. The CDR3 contains 15 residues. With V trimmed by 6 bases and J by 1 base, 4 bases remained unmatched. CDR3 sequence reads: CASSEDRGSYNEQFF. The CDR3 region has the DNA TGTGCCAGCAGCGAGGACAGGGGATCCTACAATGAGCAGTTCTTC.

J is TRBJ2-3 and V is TRBV6-1, with a weak D call TRBD2 (5 bases). Germline CDR1 and CDR2: MNHNS and SASEGT. The V end lost 2 bases, the J end lost 6 bases, and 15 bases lay between the germline ends. CDR3 size: 15 residues. The CDR3 is CASSEIGRERDTQYF. CDR3 nucleotide sequence: TGTGCCAGCAGTGAAATAGGACGGGAAAGGGATACGCAGTATTTT.

V gene TRBV7-6 combines with J gene TRBJ1-6, with D unclear. The CDR3 contains 11 residues. Germline CDR1 SGHVS, CDR2 FNYEAQ. Trimming left V 5 bases short and J 10 bases short, with 6 bases between. CDR3 bases: TGTGCCAGCAGCCCTCCCTCACCCCTCCACTTT. Its translation is CASSPPSPLHF.

This clone showed up just a few times. This sequence joins TRBV5-4 and TRBJ2-5, with D possibly being TRBD1 (6 bases). The CDR3 spans 14 residues. The germline V gene has CDR1 SGHNT and CDR2 YYREEE (reference sequence). V was shortened by 4 bases and J by 5 bases, with 15 bases between the two germline ends. CDR3 sequence: CASSIQGSVETQYF. The CDR3 DNA reads TGTGCCAGCAGCATACAGGGAAGTGTGGAGACCCAGTACTTC. Full variable domain (outside the CDR3, taken from reference TRBV5-4 and TRBJ2-5): ETGVTQSPTHLIKTRGQQVTLRCSSQSGHNTVSWYQQALGQGPQFIFQYYREEENGRGNFPPRFSGLQFPNYSSELNVNALELDDSALYLCASSIQGSVETQYFGPGTRLLVL.

The rearrangement joins TRBV19 to TRBJ1-3; D is possibly TRBD1 (6 bases). The CDR3 loop spans 14 amino acids. Germline CDR1 and CDR2: LNHDA and SQIVND (reference sequence). The ends were cut back, 4 bases at V and 2 bases at J, with 9 bases in the middle. The CDR3 reads CASSSRTAGNTIYF. Here the CDR3 DNA reads TGTGCCAGTAGTAGCCGGACAGCTGGAAACACCATATATTTT.

The chain couples TRBV28 to TRBJ2-6; no firm D call. This CDR3 comprises 18 residues. V was clipped by 2 bases and J by 0 bases, with 14 bases between them. Germline loops: CDR1 MDHEN, CDR2 SYDVKM. CDR3 amino acids: CASSLLLTLSSGANVLTF. In DNA, the CDR3 is TGTGCCAGCAGTTTACTTTTGACTCTCAGCTCTGGGGCCAACGTCCTGACTTTC.

V and J are TRBV5-1 and TRBJ2-2; maybe TRBD2 (6 bases). Germline V CDR1 and CDR2: SGHRS, YFSETQ. The CDR3 sequence is 14 residues long. The germline V and J ends were trimmed by 7 bases and 0 bases, with 10 bases remaining between them. CDR3 sequence: CASWEATNTGELFF. Written as DNA, the CDR3 is TGCGCCAGCTGGGAGGCCACGAACACCGGGGAGCTGTTTTTT. Full variable domain (missing parts from reference TRBV5-1 and TRBJ2-2): KAGVTQTPRYLIKTRGQQVTLSCSPISGHRSVSWYQQTPGQGLQFLFEYFSETQRNKGNFPGRFSGRQFSNSRSEMNVSTLELGDSALYLCASWEATNTGELFFGEGSRLTVL.

This chain links TRBV6-1 with TRBJ2-5; no firm D call. V gave up 0 bases and J gave up 7 bases, with 9 bases separating them. The CDR3 loop spans 13 amino acids. Germline V CDR1 and CDR2: MNHNS, SASEGT. This CDR3 reads CASSEARGGTQYF. CDR3 sequence (DNA): TGTGCCAGCAGTGAAGCTCGAGGCGGGACCCAGTACTTC.

CDR3: CASSVARNGNTIYF. CDR3 bases: TGTGCCAGCAGCGTAGCCAGGAATGGAAACACCATATATTTT. The rearrangement uses TRBV9 and TRBJ1-3; D remains unclear. V was pared by 0 bases and J by 3 bases, with 7 bases between. Germline lookup yields CDR1 SGDLS and CDR2 YYNGEE. The CDR3 runs 14 residues.

The genes are TRBV16 and TRBJ2-2; 8 positions agree with TRBD1. This CDR3 region has 15 residues. After removal of 2 bases from V and 9 bases from J, the junction contained 8 bases not matched to a gene. Germline lookup yields CDR1 KGHSY and CDR2 FQNENV. CDR3 in amino acids: CASSQGTGLVRELFF. DNA for the CDR3: TGTGCCAGCAGCCAAGGGACAGGTCTGGTGAGGGAGCTGTTTTTT. Variable domain in full (rest from reference TRBV16 and TRBJ2-2): GEEVAQTPKHLVRGEGQKAKLYCAPIKGHSYVFWYQQVLKNEFKFLISFQNENVFDETGMPKERFSAKCLPNSPCSLEIQATKLEDSAVYFCASSQGTGLVRELFFGEGSRLTVL.

The V and J genes are TRBV2 and TRBJ2-3; 9 bases fit TRBD2. Germline values: CDR1 SNHLY, CDR2 FYNNEI. The trim removed 6 bases at V and 5 bases at J, leaving 9 bases unmatched. This CDR3 region has 15 residues. This CDR3 is CASSVWRGGKDTQYF. CDR3 in DNA: TGTGCCAGCAGCGTTTGGCGGGGGGGTAAAGATACGCAGTATTTT.

This clone has only one observation. The chain has TRBV27 and TRBJ1-1; D is perhaps TRBD1 (6 bases). The CDR3 is made up of 13 amino acids. Deletions cut 1 base from V and 6 bases from J, with 9 bases between. Per the germline V gene, CDR1 is MNHEY and CDR2 is SMNVEV (reference sequence). As DNA, the CDR3 is TGTGCCAGCAGTTTATTGACAGGTGCTGAAGCTTTCTTT. Its translation is CASSLLTGAEAFF.

This clone was detected only once. The sample contains more than one DNA sequence encoding this CDR3. The chain recombines TRBV7-9 with TRBJ2-1; D uncertain. CDR1 and CDR2 from the germline V gene are SEHNR and FQNEAQ (reference sequence). Trimming took 2 bases from V and 8 from J, leaving 7 bases between them. The CDR3 has 12 amino acids. The CDR3 loop reads CASSLISDEQFF. The CDR3 nucleotides read TGTGCCAGCAGCTTAATTTCCGATGAGCAGTTCTTC.

In this sample, this clone turned up a few times. This chain connects TRBV5-1 to TRBJ1-1, with D possibly being TRBD1 (5 bases). Germline CDR1 is SGHRS and CDR2 is YFSETQ. The CDR3 is 17 amino acids. V was clipped by 4 bases and J by 1 base, with 20 bases between them. CDR3 amino acids: CASSPEGLRQRNTEAFF. The CDR3 nucleotides read TGCGCCAGCAGCCCGGAGGGCCTAAGACAGAGGAACACTGAAGCTTTCTTT.